This TCR beta chain was identified during a study of blood T cells in healthy people across ages. Findings and limits, study-wide: Roughly linear age-related decline in beta diversity appeared, significant by age roughly 40. Estimated diversity that came from one million T cells was considered an underestimate.

About this clonotype: Its antigen is unknown.

The study isolated at least 7 million PBMCs from each sample. Primed by a sample-barcoded 5' primer and a J-beta primer mix, a second PCR proceeded for roughly 6 to 12 cycles. From the 5' RACE reads, TCRdb called clonotypes with MiXCR, one entry per CDR3 protein. The table lists about 670,000 distinct CDR3 sequences, approximately 52% of them singletons. The V gene's germline CDR1 is MGHRA and CDR2 YSYEKL. The length of the CDR3 is 16 residues. After removal of 1 base from V and 10 bases from J, the junction contained 6 bases not matched to a gene. The receptor's source is a woman of 80 years or more in good health. The V call is TRBV4-1, the J call TRBJ1-6; TRBD1 matches at 11 bases. What was sequenced was blood. Written as DNA, the CDR3 is TGCGCCAGCAGCCAAGCTGGGACAGGGGGTGGATCACCCCTCCACTTT. This gives the protein CASSQAGTGGGSPLHF.